This passage covers 16 T cell receptor beta chains from one sample sequenced in a study of blood T cell repertoires in COVID-19. Data came from immunoSEQ multiplex PCR; TCRdb stores just in-frame clones and leaves some out. The repertoire holds about 180,000 clones, about 81% seen once, with over 9.5% in the top ten. The sample comprised peripheral blood. These receptors were taken from an elderly woman with COVID-19, enrolled during active disease.

The chain employs TRBV19 and TRBJ2-5; 7 nucleotides line up with TRBD2. Trimming took 1 base from V and 1 from J; bases not matched to a gene: 6. CDR3 length: 16 residues. Germline CDR1 reads LNHDA; CDR2 reads SQIVND (reference sequence). The CDR3 loop reads CASSIGDGGFQETQYF. The CDR3 nucleotides read TGTGCCAGTAGTATAGGGGACGGGGGGTTCCAAGAGACCCAGTACTTC.

This chain joins TRBV2 and TRBJ2-5, with D possibly being TRBD2 (6 bases). Germline-derived CDR1 and CDR2 are SNHLY and FYNNEI. The V end was cut by 5 bases, the J end by 1 base, with 8 bases between. The CDR3 runs 13 residues. CDR3 nucleotides: TGTGCCAGCAGTAGGGACTTCCAAGAGACCCAGTACTTC. Translating gives CASSRDFQETQYF.

In its sample, this clone was seen once. The chain joins TRBV14 to TRBJ2-3, with TRBD1 matching 7 bases. The CDR3 has 15 amino acids. CDR1 is SGHDN, CDR2 FVKESK, per germline. V lost 3 bases and J lost 3; bases outside the gene matches: 6. The CDR3 sequence is CASSHDRVSTDTQYF. The DNA of the CDR3 is TGTGCCAGCAGCCACGACAGGGTGTCTACAGATACGCAGTATTTT.

This clone turned up a few times. This sequence joins TRBV27 and TRBJ2-2, with a tentative D call TRBD1 (5 bases). Per the germline V gene, CDR1 is MNHEY and CDR2 is SMNVEV (reference sequence). The CDR3 has 15 amino acids. Between the trimmed V and J ends, which lost 3 bases and 5 bases, there was a span of 13 bases. The DNA for the CDR3 is TGTGCCAGCAGTTTGGTAGCAGGGCGGACCGGGGAGCTGTTTTTT. Its protein product is CASSLVAGRTGELFF.

The CDR3 sequence: CASSSQRVGEIYEQYF. CDR3 in DNA: TGTGCCAGCAGCTCTCAGAGGGTCGGGGAAATCTACGAGCAGTACTTC. The genes are TRBV11-2 and TRBJ2-7; D is possibly TRBD2 (5 bases). CDR1 is SGHAT and CDR2 is FQNNGV in the germline V gene. Trimming left V 4 bases short and J 3 bases short, with 19 bases between. This CDR3 region has 16 residues.

The gene calls are TRBV3-1 (or the pseudogene TRBV3-2) and TRBJ2-1, with TRBD2 identical over 8 bases. The length of the CDR3 is 14 residues. Germline V gene sequence: CDR1 LGHDT, CDR2 YNNKEL (reference sequence). The trim removed 4 bases at V and 7 bases at J, leaving 6 bases unmatched. The CDR3 loop is CASSPGLGRNEQFF. The DNA of the CDR3 is TGTGCCAGCAGCCCGGGACTAGGGAGGAATGAGCAGTTCTTC.

The chain uses TRBV4-1 and TRBJ2-7, with 10 bases that match TRBD2. There are 16 residues in the CDR3. CDR1 and CDR2 (germline): MGHRA, YSYEKL. V dropped 1 base and J dropped 4; count of bases not matched to a gene: 7. The CDR3 sequence is CASSQASGLAVYEQYF. CDR3 in DNA: TGCGCCAGCAGCCAAGCGTCTGGACTAGCGGTTTACGAGCAGTACTTC.

The genes are TRBV19 and TRBJ2-1, with D possibly TRBD2 on 5 matching bases. The CDR3 extends over 15 amino acids. V was shortened by 0 bases and J by 8 bases, with 14 bases between the two germline ends. CDR1 and CDR2 from the germline V gene are LNHDA and SQIVND (reference sequence). CDR3 protein: CASSIDRTGSHEQFF. In DNA, the CDR3 is TGTGCCAGTAGTATAGATCGAACGGGGAGCCATGAGCAGTTCTTC.

The rearrangement joins TRBV19 to TRBJ1-1; TRBD1 matches 9 bases. The CDR3 extends over 15 amino acids. V was clipped by 5 bases and J by 5 bases; unmatched bases: 9. CDR1 is LNHDA and CDR2 is SQIVND in the germline V gene (reference sequence). The CDR3: CASSLGGQGWTEAFF. DNA of the CDR3: TGTGCCAGTAGTCTAGGGGGACAGGGTTGGACTGAAGCTTTCTTT.

The genes are TRBV13 and TRBJ2-7, with D tentatively TRBD1 (5 bases). CDR3 length: 13 amino acids. The germline CDR1 and CDR2 sequences are PRHDT and FYEKMQ (reference sequence). V was pared by 5 bases and J by 4 bases, with 12 bases between. The chain's CDR3 is CASSKFREYEQYF. The CDR3 DNA reads as TGTGCCAGCAGCAAATTCAGGGAATACGAGCAGTACTTC.

The rearrangement uses TRBV7-8 and TRBJ2-3; possibly TRBD2 for D (6 bases). With 1 base removed from V and 6 bases from J, the gap between germline ends came to 20 bases. The CDR3 loop spans 17 amino acids. Germline-derived CDR1 and CDR2 are SGHVS and FQNEAQ. DNA for the CDR3: TGTGCCAGCAGCTTAGTCCGCTTGCAAATAGGGAGGGATACGCAGTATTTT. Translation gives CASSLVRLQIGRDTQYF.

This clone was detected once. V gene TRBV9 combines with J gene TRBJ1-2; D unresolved. The length of the CDR3 is 13 residues. Per the germline V gene, CDR1 is SGDLS and CDR2 is YYNGEE. The V and J ends lost 3 bases and 5 bases respectively, with 11 bases between them. CDR3 amino acids: CASSAGPSYGYTF. In DNA form, the CDR3 reads TGTGCCAGCAGCGCAGGTCCGAGTTATGGCTACACCTTC.

This chain joins TRBV7-6 and TRBJ2-5; a possible D gene is TRBD1 (5 bases). CDR3 length equals 14 residues. Per the germline V gene, CDR1 is SGHVS and CDR2 is FNYEAQ. The V end was cut by 4 bases, the J end by 3 bases, with 12 bases between. This chain's CDR3 is CASSYDAGKETQYF. The CDR3 nucleotides read TGTGCCAGCAGCTACGACGCAGGGAAAGAGACCCAGTACTTC.

This clone was found a few times. The chain has TRBV10-3 and TRBJ1-1, with TRBD1 matching 7 bases. V dropped 10 bases and J dropped 1; count of bases not matched to a gene: 12. The V gene's germline CDR1 is ENHRY and CDR2 SYGVKD. This CDR3 is 15 amino acids long. CDR3 DNA sequence: TGTGCCACAAGGGGGCAGGGCCATACGAACACTGAAGCTTTCTTT. Protein: CATRGQGHTNTEAFF.

The chain carries TRBV2 and TRBJ1-5; 7 bases agree with TRBD1. Germline assignment: CDR1 SNHLY and CDR2 FYNNEI. The ends lost 1 base at V and 5 bases at J; junction bases unmatched: 5. The CDR3 is 15 residues long. The CDR3, as DNA: TGTGCCAGCAGTGAAGAGGAGGGGGCAGATCAGCCCCAGCATTTT. Protein product: CASSEEEGADQPQHF.

This sequence joins TRBV10-2 and TRBJ1-1; D perhaps matches TRBD1 (5 bases). The CDR3 sequence is 15 residues long. V lost 7 bases, J lost 1 base, and 16 bases lay in between. The germline V gene encodes CDR1 WSHSY and CDR2 SAAADI. For the CDR3, the DNA is TGCGCCAGCACCTGGGGGGGGATCGGGAACACTGAAGCTTTCTTT. Its protein product is CASTWGGIGNTEAFF.